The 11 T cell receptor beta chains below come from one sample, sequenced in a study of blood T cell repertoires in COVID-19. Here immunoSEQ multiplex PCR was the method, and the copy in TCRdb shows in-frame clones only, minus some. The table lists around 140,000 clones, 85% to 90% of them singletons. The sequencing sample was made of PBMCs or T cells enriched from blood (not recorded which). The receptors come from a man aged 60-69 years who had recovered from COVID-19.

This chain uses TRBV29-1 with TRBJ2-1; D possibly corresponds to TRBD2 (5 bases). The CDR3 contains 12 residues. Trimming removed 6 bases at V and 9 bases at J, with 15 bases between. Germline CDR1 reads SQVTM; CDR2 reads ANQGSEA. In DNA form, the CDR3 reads TGCAGCGTCGCAAGAGGGCACCTTGAGCAGTTCTTC. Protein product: CSVARGHLEQFF.

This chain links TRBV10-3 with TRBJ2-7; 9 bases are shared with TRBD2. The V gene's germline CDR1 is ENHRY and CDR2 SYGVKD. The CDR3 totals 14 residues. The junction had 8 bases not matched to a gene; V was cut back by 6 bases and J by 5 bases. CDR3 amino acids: CAIRLLAGWDEQYF. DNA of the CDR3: TGTGCCATCAGACTTCTAGCGGGGTGGGACGAGCAGTACTTC.

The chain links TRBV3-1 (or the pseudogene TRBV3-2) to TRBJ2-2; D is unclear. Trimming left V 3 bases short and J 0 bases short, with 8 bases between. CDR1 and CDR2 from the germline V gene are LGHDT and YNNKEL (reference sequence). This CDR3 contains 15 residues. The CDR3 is CASSQARPNTGELFF. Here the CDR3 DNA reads TGTGCCAGCAGCCAGGCCAGGCCGAACACCGGGGAGCTGTTTTTT.

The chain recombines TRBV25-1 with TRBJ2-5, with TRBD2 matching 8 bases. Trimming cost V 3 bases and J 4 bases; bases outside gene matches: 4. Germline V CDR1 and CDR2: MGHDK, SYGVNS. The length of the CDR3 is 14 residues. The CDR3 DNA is TGTGCCAGCAGTGACAGTCTAGCGGGAGAGACCCAGTACTTC. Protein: CASSDSLAGETQYF.

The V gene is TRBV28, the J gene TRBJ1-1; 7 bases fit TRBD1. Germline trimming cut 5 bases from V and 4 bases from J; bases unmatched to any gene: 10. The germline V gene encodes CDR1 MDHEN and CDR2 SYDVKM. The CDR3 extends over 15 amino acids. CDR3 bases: TGTGCCAGCAGTCCCGCGAGGGGGCAGACCACTGAAGCTTTCTTT. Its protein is CASSPARGQTTEAFF.

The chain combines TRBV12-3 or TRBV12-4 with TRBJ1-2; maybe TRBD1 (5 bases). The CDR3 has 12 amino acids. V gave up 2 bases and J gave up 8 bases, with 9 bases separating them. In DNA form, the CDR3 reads TGTGCCAGCAGTTTACCCGGGGGGGGCTACACCTTC. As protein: CASSLPGGGYTF.

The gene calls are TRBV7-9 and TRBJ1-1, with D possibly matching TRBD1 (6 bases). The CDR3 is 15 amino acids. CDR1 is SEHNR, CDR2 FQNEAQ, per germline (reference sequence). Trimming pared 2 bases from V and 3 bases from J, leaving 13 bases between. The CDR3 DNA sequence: TGTGCCAGCAGCTTACCCATACAGGGCCACACTGAAGCTTTCTTT. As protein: CASSLPIQGHTEAFF.

The CDR3: CASTVGGSETQYF. The CDR3 coding sequence is TGTGCCAGCACCGTTGGAGGGAGTGAGACCCAGTACTTC. The V gene is TRBV11-2, the J gene TRBJ2-5; TRBD2 is a possible D gene (6 bases). The CDR3 runs to 13 residues. Germline V gene lookup returns CDR1 SGHAT and CDR2 FQNNGV. V lost 7 bases and J 5 bases, leaving 14 bases between the germline ends.

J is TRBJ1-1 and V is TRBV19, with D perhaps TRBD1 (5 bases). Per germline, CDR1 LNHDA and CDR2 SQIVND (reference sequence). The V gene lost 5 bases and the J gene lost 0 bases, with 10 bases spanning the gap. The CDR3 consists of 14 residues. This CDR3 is CASSQDRLNTEAFF. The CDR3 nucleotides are TGTGCCAGTAGTCAAGACAGATTGAACACTGAAGCTTTCTTT.

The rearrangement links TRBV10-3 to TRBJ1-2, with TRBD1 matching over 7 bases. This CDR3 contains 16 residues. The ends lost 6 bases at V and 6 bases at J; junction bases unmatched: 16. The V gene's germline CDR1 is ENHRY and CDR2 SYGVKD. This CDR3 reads CAISQEERGRFNGYTF. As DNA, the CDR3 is TGTGCCATCAGCCAGGAAGAGAGGGGGCGATTTAATGGCTACACCTTC.

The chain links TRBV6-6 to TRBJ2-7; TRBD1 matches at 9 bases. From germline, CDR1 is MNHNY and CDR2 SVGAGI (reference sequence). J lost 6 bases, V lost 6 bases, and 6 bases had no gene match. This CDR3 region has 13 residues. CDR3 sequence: CASRQGARGEQYF. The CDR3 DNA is TGTGCCAGCAGACAGGGGGCGAGGGGCGAGCAGTACTTC.